This entry is about one T cell receptor (beta chain). Original methodology: Quantification of nucleated cells was approximated via reference gene primer amplification. The assay was immunoSEQ multiplex PCR, and TCRdb's table has in-frame clones only and misses some. V, J and clone size were drawn from that table, and D and trimming were deduced from the DNA. The repertoire holds 100,000 to 150,000 clones, about four fifths seen once, with approximately 17% in the top ten. The CDR3 sequence is 15 residues long. CDR1 SNHLY and CDR2 FYNNEI come from the germline V gene. The germline V and J ends were trimmed by 6 bases and 0 bases, with 14 bases remaining between them. This sample is drawn from a study of blood T cell repertoires in COVID-19. Study background: PBMCs, B-cell-depleted T cells, or T cells provided the cDNA or gDNA that made up the material.

Sequenced sample: peripheral blood. The origin of this receptor is a man aged 25-45 years with COVID-19, enrolled during active disease. This rearrangement joins TRBV2 to TRBJ1-1; perhaps TRBD1 as D (5 bases). CDR3 coding DNA: TGTGCCAGCAGGGCCCAGACAGCTATGAACACTGAAGCTTTCTTT. This gives the protein CASRAQTAMNTEAFF.